This T cell receptor beta chain was sequenced during a study of CD8 T cells in ankylosing spondylitis. In TCRdb, the 5' RACE reads were re-called with MiXCR into one record per CDR3 protein. The sample has 200,000 to 300,000 distinct CDR3 sequences; around a tenth are singletons. General study results and limits: What seemed typical of ankylosing spondylitis blood was a TCR beta motif built from about eight highly homologous variants. Reportedly, disease-linked clones are significantly enriched in ankylosing spondylitis patients' matched synovial fluid. Disease-associated clones were CD8+ and fairly uncommon in peripheral blood.

CDR1 SGHRS and CDR2 YFSETQ come from the germline V gene. The CDR3 length is 14 residues. V trimming: 4 bases; J trimming: 6 bases; junction bases outside the gene matches: 7. This clonotype was seen many times. Its target is not known. This clonotype originated in a male donor with ankylosing spondylitis or in good health (not recorded which). This chain connects TRBV5-1 to TRBJ2-1; 7 bases are a match to TRBD2. Input material: blood, either unsorted or a sorted T cell fraction (not recorded which). Here the CDR3 DNA reads TGCGCCAGCAGCCCGGGACTAAGGGCCAATGAGCAGTTCTTC. This translates into CASSPGLRANEQFF.